Below are 19 T cell receptor beta chains sequenced from a single sample in a study of blood T cell repertoires in COVID-19. Generated by immunoSEQ multiplex PCR, the TCRdb table keeps only in-frame clones and is missing some. The sample shows 30,000 to 35,000 clones, 83% of them seen only once. Sequenced material: peripheral blood. The receptors come from a man aged 45 to 65 with acute or convalescent COVID-19.

The gene calls are TRBV27 and TRBJ1-6, with a weak D call TRBD1 (6 bases). This CDR3 contains 14 residues. CDR1 is MNHEY, CDR2 SMNVEV, per germline (reference sequence). V was trimmed by 2 bases and J by 6 bases, leaving 8 bases between them. This chain's CDR3 is CASSLQGFNSPLHF. CDR3 DNA sequence: TGTGCCAGCAGTTTACAGGGGTTTAATTCACCCCTCCACTTT.

In its sample, this clone was seen once. The rearrangement links TRBV7-9 to TRBJ2-5; tentatively, D is TRBD2 (6 bases). Per the germline V gene, CDR1 is SEHNR and CDR2 is FQNEAQ (reference sequence). Trimming pared 5 bases from V and 2 bases from J, leaving 18 bases between. CDR3 length equals 16 residues. CDR3 in amino acids: CASSRGLAAAQETQYF. CDR3 nucleotides: TGTGCCAGCAGCCGGGGATTAGCGGCAGCACAAGAGACCCAGTACTTC.

This rearrangement joins TRBV7-8 to TRBJ1-1; D uncertain. V shed 1 base and J shed 5 bases, with 14 bases lying between them. Germline V gene data show CDR1 as SGHVS and CDR2 as FQNEAQ. The CDR3 is 15 residues long. CDR3 sequence: CASSLVQPGRTEAFF. CDR3 sequence (DNA): TGTGCCAGCAGCTTAGTGCAGCCGGGGAGGACTGAAGCTTTCTTT.

The chain employs TRBV6-1 and TRBJ2-7; weak D call: TRBD1 (6 bases). Trimming cost V 3 bases and J 0 bases, with 6 bases left between them. Germline V CDR1 and CDR2: MNHNS, SASEGT. This CDR3 has 13 residues. As DNA, the CDR3 is TGTGCCAGCAGTGACAGGGGCTCCTACGAGCAGTACTTC. It specifies CASSDRGSYEQYF.

This clone was detected only once. This chain connects TRBV30 to TRBJ2-7; 9 positions agree with TRBD1. From germline, CDR1 is GTSNPN and CDR2 SVGIG (reference sequence). CDR3 length equals 13 residues. Trimming took 4 bases from V and 9 from J; bases not matched to a gene: 10. The CDR3: CAWKTGQGGGQYF. CDR3 sequence (DNA): TGTGCCTGGAAAACGGGACAGGGTGGGGGGCAGTACTTC.

The rearrangement links TRBV5-1 to TRBJ2-3, with 9 bases identical to TRBD2. V dropped 1 base and J dropped 0; count of bases not matched to a gene: 12. The CDR3 covers 19 residues. CDR1 and CDR2 (germline): SGHRS, YFSETQ. The CDR3 DNA sequence: TGCGCCAGCAGCTTGAATAAGAGGTCTAGCGGGGCTAGCACAGATACGCAGTATTTT. It specifies CASSLNKRSSGASTDTQYF.

The rearrangement links TRBV5-6 to TRBJ2-5; the match to TRBD1 covers 10 bases. The ends lost 1 base at V and 5 bases at J; junction bases unmatched: 8. This CDR3 spans 16 amino acids. Germline V gene lookup returns CDR1 SGHDT and CDR2 YYEEEE. In nucleotides, the CDR3 is TGTGCCAGCAGCTTGATCGGGACAGGGGTTGAGGAGACCCAGTACTTC. Amino acids: CASSLIGTGVEETQYF. Combining the CDR3 with reference TRBV5-6 and TRBJ2-5 gives the whole variable domain DAGVTQSPTHLIKTRGQQVTLRCSPKSGHDTVSWYQQALGQGPQFIFQYYEEEERQRGNFPDRFSGHQFPNYSSELNVNALLLGDSALYLCASSLIGTGVEETQYFGPGTRLLVL.

The chain couples TRBV24-1 to TRBJ2-3, with 10 bases identical to TRBD1. CDR3 size: 13 residues. With V trimmed by 9 bases and J by 6 bases, 5 bases remained unmatched. In germline, CDR1 is KGHDR, CDR2 SFDVKD. The chain's CDR3 is CATQGTGVDTQYF. The DNA of the CDR3 is TGTGCCACCCAAGGGACAGGGGTGGATACGCAGTATTTT.

V gene TRBV7-3 combines with J gene TRBJ2-6, with 8 bases lining up with TRBD2. Per the germline V gene, CDR1 is SGHTA and CDR2 is FQGTGA. The CDR3 loop spans 15 amino acids. V gave up 5 bases and J gave up 2 bases; unmatched junction bases: 2. DNA of the CDR3: TGTGCCAGCAGCACCGGGAGGGCTGGGGCCAACGTCCTGACTTTC. Translation gives CASSTGRAGANVLTF.

The chain has TRBV29-1 and TRBJ2-5, with 8 bases aligning to TRBD2. The CDR3 length is 13 residues. Germline V lookup: CDR1 SQVTM, CDR2 ANQGSEA. J was trimmed by 8 bases and V by 6 bases; bases with no gene match: 11. This chain's CDR3 is CSVTGGERETQYF. For the CDR3, the DNA is TGCAGCGTGACGGGGGGGGAAAGAGAAACCCAGTACTTC.

This chain links TRBV18 with TRBJ2-3, with TRBD2 matching over 8 bases. Germline-derived CDR1 and CDR2 are KGHSH and LQKENI. Germline trimming cut 6 bases from V and 4 bases from J; bases unmatched to any gene: 3. The CDR3 is made up of 13 amino acids. In DNA form, the CDR3 reads TGTGCCAGCTCCGGGGGGGCCTCAGATACGCAGTATTTT. Residues: CASSGGASDTQYF.

The genes are TRBV29-1 and TRBJ2-7; 10 bases line up with TRBD1. V was pared by 4 bases and J by 2 bases, with 11 bases of the junction left unmatched. The CDR3 extends over 16 amino acids. Germline V gene data show CDR1 as SQVTM and CDR2 as ANQGSEA. The CDR3 is CSVVSGETGGTYEQYF. The DNA for the CDR3 is TGCAGCGTTGTGAGTGGAGAGACAGGGGGCACCTACGAGCAGTACTTC.

The CDR3 DNA reads as TGTGCCAGCACCTATTCACAGGGGGCGCGGGGAAACACCATATATTTT. It specifies CASTYSQGARGNTIYF. The chain combines TRBV2 with TRBJ1-3; TRBD1 agrees at 9 bases. The ends lost 7 bases at V and 4 bases at J; junction bases unmatched: 11. In germline, CDR1 is SNHLY, CDR2 FYNNEI. This CDR3 has 16 residues.

The chain recombines TRBV6-6 with TRBJ2-7; TRBD1 aligns across 7 bases. The ends lost 8 bases at V and 1 base at J; junction bases unmatched: 5. CDR3 length equals 13 residues. Germline CDR1 reads MNHNY; CDR2 reads SVGAGI (reference sequence). CDR3 DNA sequence: TGTGCCAGCCGGGACAGTATTTCCTACGAGCAGTACTTC. Amino acid sequence: CASRDSISYEQYF.

The chain employs TRBV7-9 and TRBJ1-4, with D maybe TRBD1 (5 bases). CDR1 and CDR2 from the germline V gene are SEHNR and FQNEAQ (reference sequence). V was trimmed by 1 base and J by 5 bases, leaving 17 bases between them. There are 17 residues in the CDR3. The CDR3 region has the DNA TGTGCCAGCAGCTTAGGATTGAGCAGGACAAGCAATGAAAAACTGTTTTTT. This translates into CASSLGLSRTSNEKLFF.

The chain recombines TRBV11-2 with TRBJ1-1, with D tentatively TRBD1 (6 bases). Germline-derived CDR1 and CDR2 are SGHAT and FQNNGV. This CDR3 comprises 15 residues. V was shortened by 5 bases and J by 2 bases, with 15 bases between the two germline ends. In DNA form, the CDR3 reads TGTGCCAGCAGCGTAGGGGGGACAAGCAACACTGAAGCTTTCTTT. This gives the protein CASSVGGTSNTEAFF.

The V and J genes are TRBV7-3 and TRBJ2-7, with 7 bases aligning to TRBD1. J gave up 6 bases and V 4 bases, and 9 bases lay outside the gene matches. The germline CDR1 and CDR2 sequences are SGHTA and FQGTGA. This CDR3 contains 14 residues. This CDR3 reads CASSSQGYTGEQYF. Here the CDR3 DNA reads TGTGCCAGCAGCTCACAGGGGTATACGGGCGAGCAGTACTTC.

The chain employs TRBV2 and TRBJ2-7, with 8 bases aligning to TRBD2. The junction had 1 base not matched to a gene; V was cut back by 0 bases and J by 0 bases. Germline V CDR1 and CDR2: SNHLY, FYNNEI. CDR3 length: 15 residues. The CDR3 bases are TGTGCCAGCAGTGAAGCTAGCGGGGACTCCTACGAGCAGTACTTC. Its translation is CASSEASGDSYEQYF.

The chain joins TRBV4-1 to TRBJ1-5; 10 bases fit TRBD1. The CDR3 length is 19 residues. Trimming at V came to 3 bases and at J to 0 bases, leaving 11 bases not matched to a gene. From germline, CDR1 is MGHRA and CDR2 YSYEKL. CDR3 loop: CASSQGPGQGRPSNQPQHF. The CDR3 bases are TGCGCCAGCAGCCAGGGTCCGGGACAGGGGCGACCTAGCAATCAGCCCCAGCATTTT.